This TCR beta chain was identified in a study of T cell clonality in common variable immunodeficiency. Reduced serum IgG, IgA and/or IgM plus specific antibody deficiency defined CVID. CVID subjects were around 15 female and 29 male, aged roughly 9 to 70. Most patients and controls had Caucasian heritage. General study results and limits: Common variable immunodeficiency TCR beta sequences reportedly had fewer deletions and N-nucleotide insertions. TCRbeta clonality was increased in CVID versus healthy controls.

Here immunoSEQ multiplex PCR was the method, and the copy in TCRdb shows in-frame clones only, minus some. The repertoire consists of fewer than 30,000 clones, none detected only once. In its sample, this clone was seen a few times. Its antigen is unidentified. At one boundary the junction diverges from the germline segment, which might be a read error. Specimen: peripheral blood mononuclear cells. The clonotype was recovered from a human donor with common variable immunodeficiency.

The covered CDR3 bases are TGTGCCCGCAGGGGGTCAGGGACCGGGGAG. Amino acid sequence: CARRGSGTGE. The entire CDR3 reads CARRGSGTGELFF. V and J are TRBV2 and TRBJ2-2; 7 positions agree with TRBD1. The read terminates 3 residues before the CDR3 end, so the remaining end is supplied by the germline J gene. CDR3 size: 13 residues. Germline CDR1 SNHLY, CDR2 FYNNEI. Variable domain in full (rest from reference TRBV2 and TRBJ2-2): EPEVTQTPSHQVTQMGQEVILRCVPISNHLYFYWYRQILGQKVEFLVSFYNNEISEKSEIFDDQFSVERPDGSNFTLKIRSTKLEDSAMYFCARRGSGTGELFFGEGSRLTVL.